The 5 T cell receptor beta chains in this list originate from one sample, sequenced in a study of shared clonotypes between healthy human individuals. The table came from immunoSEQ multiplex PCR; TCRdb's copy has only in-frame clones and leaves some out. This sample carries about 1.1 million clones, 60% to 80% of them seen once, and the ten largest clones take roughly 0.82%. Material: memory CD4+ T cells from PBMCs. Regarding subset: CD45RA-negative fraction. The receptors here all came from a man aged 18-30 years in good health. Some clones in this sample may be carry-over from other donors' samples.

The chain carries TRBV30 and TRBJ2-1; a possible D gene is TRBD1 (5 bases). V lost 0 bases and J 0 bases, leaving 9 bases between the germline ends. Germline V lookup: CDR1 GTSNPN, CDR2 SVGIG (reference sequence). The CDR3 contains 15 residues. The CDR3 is CAWSVQGASYNEQFF. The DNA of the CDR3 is TGTGCCTGGAGTGTACAAGGGGCCTCCTACAATGAGCAGTTCTTC.

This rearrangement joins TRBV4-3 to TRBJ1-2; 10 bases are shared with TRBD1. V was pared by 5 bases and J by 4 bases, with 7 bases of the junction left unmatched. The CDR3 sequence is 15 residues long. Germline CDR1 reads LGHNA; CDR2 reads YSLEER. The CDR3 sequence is CASSRQGQGGYGYTF. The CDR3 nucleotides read TGCGCCAGCAGCAGGCAAGGACAGGGGGGCTATGGCTACACCTTC.

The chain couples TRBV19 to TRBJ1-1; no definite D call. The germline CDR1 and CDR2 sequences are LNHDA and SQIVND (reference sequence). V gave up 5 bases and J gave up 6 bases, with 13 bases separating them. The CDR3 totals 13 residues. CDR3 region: CASSGRANAEAFF. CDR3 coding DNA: TGTGCCAGTAGTGGTCGGGCCAACGCTGAAGCTTTCTTT.

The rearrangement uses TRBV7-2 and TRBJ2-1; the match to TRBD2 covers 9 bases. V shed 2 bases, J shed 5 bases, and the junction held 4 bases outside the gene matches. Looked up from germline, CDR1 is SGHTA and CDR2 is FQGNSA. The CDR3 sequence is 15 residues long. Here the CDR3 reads CASSLTSGPNNEQFF. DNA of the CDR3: TGTGCCAGCAGCTTAACTAGCGGGCCCAACAATGAGCAGTTCTTC.

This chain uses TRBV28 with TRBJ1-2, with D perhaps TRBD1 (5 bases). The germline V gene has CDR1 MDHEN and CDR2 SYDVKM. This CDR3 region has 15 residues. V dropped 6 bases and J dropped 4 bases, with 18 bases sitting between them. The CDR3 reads CASRHQRGAVYGYTF. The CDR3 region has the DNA TGTGCCAGCAGGCACCAACGTGGGGCCGTCTATGGCTACACCTTC.